This record concerns one T cell receptor beta chain sequence. Which antigen it targets is not known. Base qualities are missing; no much larger clone stands one base away. This record comes from a study of blood T cell repertoires in COVID-19 (dated by TCRdb to 2020 to 2022). With regard to the full study: Collaborator samples came from the United States, Italy and Spain and covered acute and convalescent phases of COVID-19. The samples were drawn from the first 160 participants of the ongoing ImmuneRACE study and from some 1,300 subjects provided by 6 global collaborators. The material from the prospective study consisted of cDNA or gDNA derived from T cells, B-cell-depleted T cells, or PBMCs. The sample metadata nearly always contained a de-identified subject ID, COVID-19 status, age in years and sex. Where HLA class I and class II types were available, the types were taken from metadata supplied by the sample provider, not from assay-based typing. The dataset comprised deeply sampled blood TCRbeta repertoires from subjects exposed to, actively infected with, or recovered from COVID-19. The repertoires were released in a freely available public database intended as a resource for research on the immune response to SARS-CoV-2. Overall study results and their limits: Clinical and demographic metadata were provided uncurated, with the amount varying by source and participant.

TCRbeta CDR3 regions were amplified from genomic DNA using the immunoSEQ Assay, a bias-controlled multiplex PCR. The authors processed their data as follows. The number of nucleated cells in each sample was estimated by amplification of reference gene primers within the assay. To quantify the absolute abundance of each unique TCRbeta CDR3 rearrangement, sequence reads were collapsed and filtered. Productive Simpson clonality was computed per sample as the square root of Simpson's diversity index over productive rearrangements. The table comes from immuneACCESS by way of TCRdb, which keeps in-frame sequences with V and J called. Part of the clones is missing from these tables; in studies checked, under half for an unresolved V gene and the rest for unknown reasons. V and J calls and clone size are given by that table; D and trimming were obtained from the DNA. This sample holds around 250,000 clones; roughly 84% were observed only once. The leading ten clones occupy more than 1.5% of the sample.

According to the germline V gene, CDR1 reads SNHLY and CDR2 reads FYNNEI. From its cysteine to its phenylalanine, the CDR3 spans 13 amino acids. Only CDR3 DNA is held: 39 bases, read in frame from base 1. Here V drops 10 bases and J drops 4 bases, and the junction holds 9 bases not matched to any gene. Another Seattle source contributed samples from volunteer blood donors who had recovered from COVID-19. The collaborating institutions used their own protocols to collect whole blood in K2EDTA tubes. For TCRbeta analysis, collaborator samples were shipped as frozen whole blood, as isolated PBMCs, or as DNA extracted from either sample type.

Here the chain combines TRBV2 and TRBJ2-7; a stretch of 8 junction bases matches TRBD1. This sequence originates from a woman aged 40 to 50 who had recovered from COVID-19. Sequencing used peripheral blood. The nucleotide sequence is TGTGCCACGAGACAGGGGCCCTCTTACGAGCAGTACTTC. Its coded protein is CATRQGPSYEQYF.